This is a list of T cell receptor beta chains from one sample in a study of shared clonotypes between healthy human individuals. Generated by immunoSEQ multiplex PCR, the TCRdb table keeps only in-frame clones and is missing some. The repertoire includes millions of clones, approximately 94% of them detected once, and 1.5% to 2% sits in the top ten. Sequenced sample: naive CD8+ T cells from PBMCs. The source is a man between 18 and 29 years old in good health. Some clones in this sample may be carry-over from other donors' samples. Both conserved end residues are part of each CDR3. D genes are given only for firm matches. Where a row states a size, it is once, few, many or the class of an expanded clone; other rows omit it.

CDR3aa: CASSKTTSSYNEQFF; CDR3nt: TGTGCCAGCAGCAAGACAACAAGCTCCTACAATGAGCAGTTCTTC; v_gene: TRBV6-6; j_gene: TRBJ2-1; d_gene: -; abundance: -
CDR3aa: CASSPTGVGNTIYF; CDR3nt: TGTGCCAGCTCCCCGACAGGTGTAGGAAACACCATATATTTT; v_gene: TRBV27; j_gene: TRBJ1-3; d_gene: -; abundance: -
CDR3aa: CASSYGQGNTGELFF; CDR3nt: TGCGCCAGCAGCTACGGACAGGGCAACACCGGGGAGCTGTTTTTT; v_gene: TRBV4-1; j_gene: TRBJ2-2; d_gene: TRBD1; abundance: -
CDR3aa: CAWSVPYGYTF; CDR3nt: TGTGCCTGGAGTGTTCCCTATGGCTACACCTTC; v_gene: TRBV30; j_gene: TRBJ1-2; d_gene: -; abundance: -
CDR3aa: CSVNDRLKQFF; CDR3nt: TGCAGCGTGAACGACAGGTTAAAGCAGTTCTTC; v_gene: TRBV29-1; j_gene: TRBJ2-1; d_gene: -; abundance: -
CDR3aa: CASRTTVTYEQYF; CDR3nt: TGTGCCAGCAGGACGACGGTAACCTACGAGCAGTACTTC; v_gene: TRBV2; j_gene: TRBJ2-7; d_gene: -; abundance: -
CDR3aa: CAWSVGRNEKLFF; CDR3nt: TGTGCCTGGAGTGTTGGGAGGAATGAAAAACTGTTTTTT; v_gene: TRBV30; j_gene: TRBJ1-4; d_gene: -; abundance: -
CDR3aa: CASSQKPFEQFF; CDR3nt: TGCGCCAGCAGCCAAAAACCCTTTGAGCAGTTCTTC; v_gene: TRBV4-1; j_gene: TRBJ2-1; d_gene: -; abundance: -
CDR3aa: CASSSTGILPYSSGANVLTF; CDR3nt: TGTGCCAGCAGTAGTACAGGGATCCTACCTTATAGCTCTGGGGCCAACGTCCTGACTTTC; v_gene: TRBV28; j_gene: TRBJ2-6; d_gene: -; abundance: -
CDR3aa: CASRPAGKGSYEQYF; CDR3nt: TGTGCCAGCAGGCCCGCCGGTAAGGGCTCCTACGAGCAGTACTTC; v_gene: TRBV6-5; j_gene: TRBJ2-7; d_gene: -; abundance: -
CDR3aa: CASSTTGGVGSYEQYF; CDR3nt: TGCGCCAGCAGCACGACAGGGGGCGTCGGTTCCTACGAGCAGTACTTC; v_gene: TRBV5-1; j_gene: TRBJ2-7; d_gene: TRBD1; abundance: -
CDR3aa: CASSLTGLGETQYF; CDR3nt: TGTGCCAGCAGCTTGACAGGGTTGGGCGAGACCCAGTACTTC; v_gene: TRBV28; j_gene: TRBJ2-5; d_gene: TRBD1; abundance: -
CDR3aa: CASSATVFDEKLFF; CDR3nt: TGTGCCAGCAGCGCCACTGTTTTTGACGAAAAACTGTTTTTT; v_gene: TRBV7-9; j_gene: TRBJ1-4; d_gene: -; abundance: -
CDR3aa: CASSLSGGPYNEQFF; CDR3nt: TGTGCCAGCAGCTTATCGGGGGGCCCCTACAATGAGCAGTTCTTC; v_gene: TRBV11-2; j_gene: TRBJ2-1; d_gene: -; abundance: -
CDR3aa: CASSLGAAGDQPQHF; CDR3nt: TGTGCCAGCAGCTTAGGCGCGGCAGGGGATCAGCCCCAGCATTTT; v_gene: TRBV7-6; j_gene: TRBJ1-5; d_gene: -; abundance: -
CDR3aa: CAWSVQAGGELFF; CDR3nt: TGTGCCTGGAGTGTACAAGCAGGCGGGGAGCTGTTTTTT; v_gene: TRBV30; j_gene: TRBJ2-2; d_gene: -; abundance: -
CDR3aa: CASSLFGLLNTEAFF; CDR3nt: TGTGCCAGCAGTTTATTTGGTCTCCTGAACACTGAAGCTTTCTTT; v_gene: TRBV27; j_gene: TRBJ1-1; d_gene: -; abundance: -
CDR3aa: CASGYRDGPYEQYF; CDR3nt: TGTGCCAGCGGCTACCGGGACGGACCCTACGAGCAGTACTTC; v_gene: TRBV2; j_gene: TRBJ2-7; d_gene: -; abundance: -
CDR3aa: CASSPLGDTGELFF; CDR3nt: TGTGCCAGCAGCCCCCTAGGGGACACCGGGGAGCTGTTTTTT; v_gene: TRBV27; j_gene: TRBJ2-2; d_gene: -; abundance: -
CDR3aa: CASSQDSMAYEQYF; CDR3nt: TGCGCCAGCAGCCAAGATTCTATGGCTTACGAGCAGTACTTC; v_gene: TRBV4-3; j_gene: TRBJ2-7; d_gene: -; abundance: -
CDR3aa: CASSYGTGKNTEAFF; CDR3nt: TGTGCCAGCAGTTACGGGACAGGCAAGAACACTGAAGCTTTCTTT; v_gene: TRBV6-5; j_gene: TRBJ1-1; d_gene: TRBD1; abundance: once
CDR3aa: CASSIRGPYEQYF; CDR3nt: TGTGCCAGCAGCATACGTGGTCCCTACGAGCAGTACTTC; v_gene: TRBV13; j_gene: TRBJ2-7; d_gene: -; abundance: -
CDR3aa: CASSQGDKQLSGANVLTF; CDR3nt: TGTGCCAGCAGCCAGGGAGACAAGCAACTCTCTGGGGCCAACGTCCTGACTTTC; v_gene: TRBV4-2; j_gene: TRBJ2-6; d_gene: -; abundance: once
CDR3aa: CASSLSTPTGSRRFYEQYF; CDR3nt: TGTGCCAGCAGTTTGTCGACCCCGACTGGTTCAAGGCGGTTCTACGAGCAGTACTTC; v_gene: TRBV27; j_gene: TRBJ2-7; d_gene: -; abundance: -
CDR3aa: CANKPRDRSRVGTDTQYF; CDR3nt: TGTGCCAACAAGCCCCGGGACAGGAGCCGTGTGGGCACAGATACGCAGTATTTT; v_gene: TRBV2; j_gene: TRBJ2-3; d_gene: TRBD1; abundance: -
CDR3aa: CASSSKMGWSSYNEQFF; CDR3nt: TGTGCCAGCAGCTCTAAGATGGGCTGGAGTTCCTACAATGAGCAGTTCTTC; v_gene: TRBV11-2; j_gene: TRBJ2-1; d_gene: -; abundance: -
CDR3aa: CSARGVAGYTF; CDR3nt: TGCAGTGCTAGAGGTGTAGCTGGCTACACCTTC; v_gene: TRBV20-1; j_gene: TRBJ1-2; d_gene: -; abundance: -
CDR3aa: CASSLGDSPYGYTF; CDR3nt: TGTGCCAGCAGCTTGGGGGACTCCCCCTATGGCTACACCTTC; v_gene: TRBV7-9; j_gene: TRBJ1-2; d_gene: -; abundance: -
CDR3aa: CASSWGGTAYEQYF; CDR3nt: TGTGCCAGCAGCTGGGGAGGGACAGCCTACGAGCAGTACTTC; v_gene: TRBV11-2; j_gene: TRBJ2-7; d_gene: -; abundance: -
CDR3aa: CASSVDRGNTIYF; CDR3nt: TGTGCCAGCAGCGTAGACAGAGGAAACACCATATATTTT; v_gene: TRBV13; j_gene: TRBJ1-3; d_gene: -; abundance: -
CDR3aa: CASIGGTPDVSQPQHF; CDR3nt: TGTGCCAGTATCGGCGGGACGCCGGACGTAAGTCAGCCCCAGCATTTT; v_gene: TRBV19; j_gene: TRBJ1-5; d_gene: -; abundance: -
CDR3aa: CASSYWAGAGYEQYF; CDR3nt: TGTGCCAGCAGTTACTGGGCGGGGGCAGGATACGAGCAGTACTTC; v_gene: TRBV6-5; j_gene: TRBJ2-7; d_gene: -; abundance: -
CDR3aa: CASSIDFAGGSTDTQYF; CDR3nt: TGTGCCAGTAGTATAGATTTTGCCGGCGGGAGCACAGATACGCAGTATTTT; v_gene: TRBV19; j_gene: TRBJ2-3; d_gene: -; abundance: once
CDR3aa: CASSVALLAGGTTDTQYF; CDR3nt: TGTGCCAGCAGCGTAGCCTTACTAGCGGGAGGGACCACAGATACGCAGTATTTT; v_gene: TRBV9; j_gene: TRBJ2-3; d_gene: TRBD2; abundance: -
CDR3aa: CASSPGHQQAAPYEQYF; CDR3nt: TGTGCCAGCAGCCCGGGACATCAACAGGCTGCACCCTACGAGCAGTACTTC; v_gene: TRBV13; j_gene: TRBJ2-7; d_gene: -; abundance: -
CDR3aa: CASSLKGDYNEQFF; CDR3nt: TGTGCCAGCAGCTTAAAGGGGGACTACAATGAGCAGTTCTTC; v_gene: TRBV7-3; j_gene: TRBJ2-1; d_gene: -; abundance: -
CDR3aa: CSVEDYLNEQFF; CDR3nt: TGCAGCGTTGAAGATTACCTCAATGAGCAGTTCTTC; v_gene: TRBV29-1; j_gene: TRBJ2-1; d_gene: -; abundance: -
CDR3aa: CASSLWTGEHGYTF; CDR3nt: TGTGCCAGCAGCTTATGGACAGGGGAGCATGGCTACACCTTC; v_gene: TRBV11-1; j_gene: TRBJ1-2; d_gene: TRBD1; abundance: -
CDR3aa: CASSLQDSYSYNEQFF; CDR3nt: TGTGCCAGCAGCTTACAGGACTCATACTCCTACAATGAGCAGTTCTTC; v_gene: TRBV9; j_gene: TRBJ2-1; d_gene: -; abundance: once
CDR3aa: CASSSGTANQPQHF; CDR3nt: TGTGCCAGCAGTTCCGGGACAGCCAATCAGCCCCAGCATTTT; v_gene: TRBV27; j_gene: TRBJ1-5; d_gene: TRBD1; abundance: -